Following are 3 T cell receptor beta chains from one sample sequenced in a study of blood T cells in healthy people across ages. Through a sample-barcoded 5' primer and a J-beta primer mix, a second PCR was run for roughly 6 to 12 cycles. TCRdb recomputed calls from the 5' RACE reads with MiXCR, one row per CDR3 protein. The sample lists fewer than 600,000 distinct CDR3 sequences, roughly a quarter occurring once. Separately, the same data were catalogued under a study of T cells of mothers and their children.

Input material: blood. Source of these receptors: a boy younger than 10 in good health.

This clonotype was counted a few times. The chain has TRBV20-1 and TRBJ1-4, with D possibly matching TRBD1 (6 bases). The germline V gene has CDR1 DFQATT and CDR2 SNEGSKA (reference sequence). V lost 6 bases, J lost 8 bases, and 16 bases lay in between. The CDR3 spans 13 residues. CDR3 DNA sequence: TGCAGTGCCCGGGCCAGCGACAGGGAAAAACTGTTTTTT. Translation: CSARASDREKLFF.

This clonotype has only a few counts. The chain has TRBV10-3 and TRBJ2-2, with unresolved D. The CDR3 has 15 residues. Germline CDR1 reads ENHRY; CDR2 reads SYGVKD. Trimming took 4 bases from V and 4 from J, leaving 13 bases between them. The CDR3 nucleotides are TGTGCCATCAGTGGGTCTTCGGCCGGCACCGGGGAGCTGTTTTTT. Its protein product is CAISGSSAGTGELFF.

For the CDR3, the DNA is TGTGCCAGCAGTGAACCCCGGGACCCAAGTGGGGAGACCCAGTACTTC. Its protein product is CASSEPRDPSGETQYF. V and J are TRBV6-1 and TRBJ2-5; D could derive from TRBD1 or TRBD2 (5 bases each). The CDR3 sequence is 16 residues long. V was trimmed by 2 bases and J by 5 bases, leaving 18 bases between them. Germline V gene sequence: CDR1 MNHNS, CDR2 SASEGT.